One sample yielded the 25 T cell receptor beta chains listed below, sequenced in a study of Graves' ophthalmopathy and Graves' hyperthyroidism. For repertoire sequencing, the TCR beta CDR3 regions were amplified from RNA transcripts. Amplification began with first-round RT-PCR using HTBI primers, then second-round multiplex PCR was performed. TCRdb ran MiXCR on the multiplex PCR reads and lists one entry per CDR3 protein. The sample has over a million distinct CDR3 sequences, roughly two fifths seen once; the top ten hold around 10%. Source material: peripheral blood or thyroid tissue (not recorded which). These TCRs come from an adult man with Graves' hyperthyroidism.

The chain joins TRBV7-3 to TRBJ1-1; 9 bases agree with TRBD1. The CDR3 totals 17 residues. Looked up from germline, CDR1 is SGHTA and CDR2 is FQGTGA. The trim removed 4 bases at V and 3 bases at J, leaving 12 bases unmatched. DNA for the CDR3: TGTGCCAGCAGCTCCGGGGACAGGGTAATTGGGCACACTGAAGCTTTCTTT. It codes for CASSSGDRVIGHTEAFF.

The genes are TRBV7-9 and TRBJ2-7; TRBD1 might be the D (6 bases). V was pared by 1 base and J by 4 bases, with 17 bases between. The CDR3 consists of 16 residues. Germline assignment: CDR1 SEHNR and CDR2 FQNEAQ (reference sequence). The CDR3 bases are TGTGCCAGCAGCTTAGGCGGAGTCACAGGGTTATACGAGCAGTACTTC. As protein: CASSLGGVTGLYEQYF.

Worth noting for this clonotype: This may be a read error, as it is one base from a much larger clone. The V and J genes are TRBV20-1 and TRBJ1-1, with D possibly being TRBD1 (5 bases). The germline gives CDR1 DFQATT, CDR2 SNEGSKA (reference sequence). This CDR3 region has 16 residues. V lost 8 bases, J lost 1 base, and 23 bases lay in between. CDR3 sequence reads: CSTRSRAGPWNTEAFF. CDR3 nucleotides: TGCAGTACCAGGTCCAGGGCGGGGCCTTGGAACACTGAAGCTTTCTTT.

CDR3 sequence: CSASKQGAGNQPQHF. The DNA of the CDR3 is TGCAGTGCTAGCAAGCAGGGGGCGGGCAATCAGCCCCAGCATTTT. V is TRBV20-1 and J is TRBJ1-5; the match to TRBD1 covers 8 bases. V gave up 3 bases and J gave up 2 bases; unmatched junction bases: 6. Germline assignment: CDR1 DFQATT and CDR2 SNEGSKA (reference sequence). This CDR3 is 15 amino acids long.

In its sample, this clonotype was seen once. The chain has TRBV19 and TRBJ1-4, with D perhaps matching TRBD1 (5 bases). CDR3 length: 13 residues. Trimming took off 6 bases at V and 7 bases at J, with 12 bases between the two ends. Germline V gives CDR1 LNHDA, CDR2 SQIVND (reference sequence). Written as DNA, the CDR3 is TGTGCCAGTAGACGGCAGGGTTCTGAAAAACTGTTTTTT. Its protein is CASRRQGSEKLFF.

The V and J genes are TRBV10-3 and TRBJ2-7; 9 bases are a match to TRBD2. There are 15 residues in the CDR3. V shed 11 bases, J shed 0 bases, and the junction held 11 bases outside the gene matches. Germline assignment: CDR1 ENHRY and CDR2 SYGVKD. The CDR3 DNA reads TGTGCCCTCGGGGAGGATAGCGGGAGCTCCTACGAGCAGTACTTC. Translation: CALGEDSGSSYEQYF.

This clonotype has more than one count but fewer than ten. The chain carries TRBV13 and TRBJ2-7; D gene ambiguous. The germline V and J ends were trimmed by 2 bases and 0 bases, with 17 bases remaining between them. This CDR3 contains 17 residues. The germline gives CDR1 PRHDT, CDR2 FYEKMQ (reference sequence). Here the CDR3 reads CASSLRSDAPSSYEQYF. The DNA for the CDR3 is TGTGCCAGCAGCTTAAGGTCGGACGCCCCGAGCTCCTACGAGCAGTACTTC. Looking up the rest from reference TRBV13 and TRBJ2-7 gives the full variable domain: AAGVIQSPRHLIKEKRETATLKCYPIPRHDTVYWYQQGPGQDPQFLISFYEKMQSDKGSIPDRFSAQQFSDYHSELNMSSLELGDSALYFCASSLRSDAPSSYEQYFGPGTRLTVT.

The genes are TRBV20-1 and TRBJ2-7, with 9 bases fitting TRBD2. CDR3 length equals 15 residues. V lost 3 bases and J lost 3; bases outside the gene matches: 9. Per the germline V gene, CDR1 is DFQATT and CDR2 is SNEGSKA (reference sequence). The chain's CDR3 is CSARDSGSSVYEQYF. Written as DNA, the CDR3 is TGCAGTGCTAGGGATAGCGGGAGTTCAGTCTACGAGCAGTACTTC.

The chain employs TRBV29-1 and TRBJ2-5, with D possibly being TRBD1 or TRBD2 (5 bases each). The ends were cut back, 6 bases at V and 4 bases at J, with 12 bases in the middle. Germline CDR1 SQVTM, CDR2 ANQGSEA. There are 12 residues in the CDR3. The CDR3 is CSVRDLGETQYF. CDR3 sequence (DNA): TGCAGCGTCCGGGACCTGGGAGAGACCCAGTACTTC.

V and J are TRBV5-1 and TRBJ1-1, with unresolved D. Germline V gene sequence: CDR1 SGHRS, CDR2 YFSETQ. Trimming stripped 0 bases from V and 0 bases from J, with 18 bases between. The CDR3 runs to 18 residues. In DNA form, the CDR3 reads TGCGCCAGCAGCTTGGCCGGGATAGGACGGCCGATGAACACTGAAGCTTTCTTT. Translated, it gives CASSLAGIGRPMNTEAFF.

This clonotype was detected ten times or more. The chain links TRBV7-9 to TRBJ1-1, with 9 bases fitting TRBD1. The length of the CDR3 is 15 residues. Germline-derived CDR1 and CDR2 are SEHNR and FQNEAQ (reference sequence). The V and J ends lost 1 base and 6 bases, in that order; junction bases with no gene match: 6. CDR3 DNA sequence: TGTGCCAGCAGCTTAGGGGGACAGGGTGGCGCTGAAGCTTTCTTT. It yields the protein CASSLGGQGGAEAFF.

This clonotype was seen only a few times. The V call is TRBV13, the J call TRBJ2-2; TRBD2 aligns across 7 bases. The CDR3 has 15 amino acids. The junction had 7 bases not matched to a gene; V was cut back by 5 bases and J by 4 bases. Germline-derived CDR1 and CDR2 are PRHDT and FYEKMQ (reference sequence). CDR3 coding DNA: TGTGCCAGCAGCATCGGGGGGATAGTCACCGGGGAGCTGTTTTTT. Encoded protein: CASSIGGIVTGELFF.

Comment on this clonotype: A much larger clone lies one base from this, so it may be a read error. This sequence joins TRBV20-1 and TRBJ2-5; 7 bases fit TRBD1. This CDR3 has 16 residues. The germline V gene encodes CDR1 DFQATT and CDR2 SNEGSKA (reference sequence). The CDR3 DNA reads TGCAGTGCTGGAGATCGAGGGACAGAGTACCAAGAGACCCAGTACTTC. This gives the protein CSAGDRGTEYQETQYF.

This clonotype was counted many times. The chain uses TRBV6-5 and TRBJ1-6; D uncertain. This CDR3 spans 13 amino acids. Germline values: CDR1 MNHEY, CDR2 SVGAGI. CDR3 loop: CAAGFGLGSPLHF. The CDR3 coding sequence is TGTGCTGCGGGATTTGGTCTCGGTTCACCCCTCCACTTT.

This clonotype was seen only once. The conserved phenylalanine or tryptophan normally closing the CDR3 is absent here, so this likely arose from a read error. J is TRBJ1-6 and V is TRBV25-1; 8 bases align to TRBD1. The CDR3 spans 14 residues. With 8 bases clipped from V and 8 bases from J, the junction kept 8 bases outside the gene matches. Germline CDR1 reads MGHDK; CDR2 reads SYGVNS. In DNA form, the CDR3 reads TGTGCCAGCCAAAAGACAGGGGCGGATTCACCCCTCCACTCT. The encoded protein is CASQKTGADSPLHS.

The table lists this clonotype with many counts. This chain connects TRBV9 to TRBJ1-1; D is unclear. V lost 5 bases to trimming and J lost 7 bases, with 15 bases between them. CDR1 is SGDLS and CDR2 is YYNGEE in the germline V gene. The CDR3 has 13 residues. The CDR3 spells CASSPYSKDEAFF. CDR3 coding DNA: TGTGCCAGCAGTCCTTACTCGAAAGATGAAGCTTTCTTT.

This clonotype was counted only a few times. This CDR3 fails to terminate in the conserved phenylalanine or tryptophan, so it likely reflects a read error. V usage is TRBV7-2 and J usage is TRBJ1-2, with D possibly being TRBD1 (6 bases). Trimming removed 5 bases from V and 7 bases from J, with 20 bases in between. There are 15 residues in the CDR3. The V gene's germline CDR1 is SGHTA and CDR2 FQGNSA. The CDR3 DNA reads as TGTGCCAGCAGCCCCCCGGGCAGGGGCGCGGGTGGCTACACCCTC. This codes for CASSPPGRGAGGYTL.

This chain uses TRBV27 with TRBJ2-2; the match to TRBD2 covers 9 bases. Germline CDR1 reads MNHEY; CDR2 reads SMNVEV (reference sequence). The CDR3 has 16 residues. After removal of 5 bases from V and 2 bases from J, the junction contained 6 bases not matched to a gene. As DNA, the CDR3 is TGTGCCAGCAGTATGCGACTAGCGGCCAACACCGGGGAGCTGTTTTTT. This encodes CASSMRLAANTGELFF.

In its sample, this clonotype was seen a few times. The chain uses TRBV25-1 and TRBJ1-5, with D maybe TRBD1 (5 bases). This CDR3 spans 19 amino acids. The V gene lost 5 bases and the J gene lost 1 base, with 24 bases spanning the gap. Germline V gene sequence: CDR1 MGHDK, CDR2 SYGVNS. DNA for the CDR3: TGTGCCAGCAGTTTACTTCTTGTTGGCAGGGCTCTCAGCAATCAGCCCCAGCATTTT. Protein sequence: CASSLLLVGRALSNQPQHF.

V usage is TRBV5-2 and J usage is TRBJ2-2. TRBV5-2 counts as a pseudogene. This CDR3 has 15 residues. CDR3 bases: TGTGCCAGCAGCTGGATCAAGGAGAACACCGGGGAGCTGTTTTTT. Protein: CASSWIKENTGELFF.

Only a few counts were recorded for this clonotype. The V gene is TRBV7-3, the J gene TRBJ2-7; D may be TRBD1 (5 bases). V was shortened by 1 base and J by 3 bases, with 13 bases between the two germline ends. The CDR3 runs 15 residues. In germline, CDR1 is SGHTA, CDR2 FQGTGA. DNA for the CDR3: TGTGCCAGCAGCTTAAATCAGGGTTCAGTCTACGAGCAGTACTTC. Its translation is CASSLNQGSVYEQYF. The variable domain in full, completed from reference TRBV7-3 and TRBJ2-7, reads GAGVSQTPSNKVTEKGKYVELRCDPISGHTALYWYRQSLGQGPEFLIYFQGTGAADDSGLPNDRFFAVRPEGSVSTLKIQRTERGDSAVYLCASSLNQGSVYEQYFGPGTRLTVT.

This clonotype appeared many times. The chain recombines TRBV15 with TRBJ1-1, with D possibly being TRBD1 (6 bases). V was shortened by 4 bases and J by 2 bases, with 14 bases between the two germline ends. Germline CDR1 LNHNV, CDR2 YYDKDF (reference sequence). The CDR3 consists of 15 residues. The CDR3 loop reads CATSKQGIYNTEAFF. The CDR3 DNA is TGTGCCACCAGCAAACAGGGCATTTACAACACTGAAGCTTTCTTT.

This clonotype was recorded once. This CDR3 reads CASSESDSRTETQYF. For the CDR3, the DNA is TGCGCCAGCAGTGAGTCGGACAGTCGAACAGAGACCCAGTACTTC. The chain couples TRBV10-2 to TRBJ2-5; possibly TRBD1 for D (6 bases). Between the trimmed V and J ends, which lost 0 bases and 4 bases, there was a span of 12 bases. From germline, CDR1 is WSHSY and CDR2 SAAADI. The CDR3 contains 15 residues.

This clonotype has a count of ten or more. This chain's CDR3 is CASSRQPTNEKLFF. The CDR3 coding sequence is TGTGCCAGCAGCCGCCAGCCAACTAATGAAAAACTGTTTTTT. The chain recombines TRBV7-6 with TRBJ1-4; the D is unclear. The V gene lost 5 bases and the J gene lost 0 bases, with 7 bases spanning the gap. This CDR3 spans 14 amino acids. Germline CDR1 is SGHVS and CDR2 is FNYEAQ.

This clonotype appeared a few times. The chain employs TRBV5-1 and TRBJ2-7; perhaps TRBD1 as D (6 bases). The germline CDR1 and CDR2 sequences are SGHRS and YFSETQ. V lost 5 bases and J lost 2, with 14 bases in between. This CDR3 has 14 amino acids. CDR3: CASRPGVGTYEQYF. The CDR3 region has the DNA TGCGCCAGCAGACCAGGGGTAGGAACCTACGAGCAGTACTTC.